Below are 2 T cell receptor beta chains sequenced from a single sample in a study of shared clonotypes between healthy human individuals (dated by TCRdb to 2020 to 2021). The library was generated by the immunoSEQ multiplex PCR assay. The source is immuneACCESS, and TCRdb retained only in-frame sequences with V and J called. Part of the clones is not carried over; for the studies checked, unresolved V genes explain less than half of this, and the remainder is unexplained. For this sample the table gives under 600,000 clones, of which around 78% were detected only once. Together, the top ten hold 12% of the sample. The sequencing input was PBMCs. These receptors were taken from a woman between 40 and 50 years old in good health. Some clones in this sample may be carry-over from other donors' samples.

The V call is TRBV28, the J call TRBJ2-3; D not certain. Germline V gene data show CDR1 as MDHEN and CDR2 as SYDVKM. V lost 2 bases and J 6 bases, leaving 6 bases between the germline ends. The length of the CDR3 is 12 residues. CDR3 nucleotide sequence: TGTGCCAGCAGTTTACGTTCGGATACGCAGTATTTT. It specifies CASSLRSDTQYF.

This chain uses TRBV6-1 with TRBJ2-5; 8 nucleotides agree with TRBD1. Germline V gives CDR1 MNHNS, CDR2 SASEGT. The CDR3 runs to 15 residues. Trimming took 5 bases from V and 5 from J; bases not matched to a gene: 10. The CDR3 DNA reads TGTGCCAGCAGTCCCCAGACAGGGGTGTTGGAGACCCAGTACTTC. It yields the protein CASSPQTGVLETQYF.